This record covers a single T cell receptor beta chain. Reverse transcription used roughly 0.45 to 1 ug RNA and random hexamers. MiXCR, run by TCRdb on the immunoSEQ multiplex PCR reads, gives a single entry per CDR3 protein. The table records 150,000 to 250,000 distinct CDR3 sequences, about 95% of them present only once. The data were obtained in a study of CD8 T cells in Susac syndrome. The study sequenced TCR beta in blood CD8+ and CD4+ T cells. It was treatment-naive patients with stable or active relapsing-remitting disease who made up the multiple sclerosis controls. CD8+ and CD4+ T cells were negatively isolated; TEMRA cells were FACS-enriched. The CDR3 extends over 15 amino acids. With V trimmed by 0 bases and J by 3 bases, 5 bases remained unmatched.

The TCR was taken from a human donor with multiple sclerosis. The sequenced material came from CD4+ T cells from PBMCs. The rearrangement joins TRBV12-3 or TRBV12-4 to TRBJ2-7, with 7 bases identical to TRBD2. The CDR3 region is CASSLARGGSYEQYF. CDR3 coding DNA: TGTGCCAGCAGTTTAGCGAGGGGCGGGAGCTACGAGCAGTACTTC.